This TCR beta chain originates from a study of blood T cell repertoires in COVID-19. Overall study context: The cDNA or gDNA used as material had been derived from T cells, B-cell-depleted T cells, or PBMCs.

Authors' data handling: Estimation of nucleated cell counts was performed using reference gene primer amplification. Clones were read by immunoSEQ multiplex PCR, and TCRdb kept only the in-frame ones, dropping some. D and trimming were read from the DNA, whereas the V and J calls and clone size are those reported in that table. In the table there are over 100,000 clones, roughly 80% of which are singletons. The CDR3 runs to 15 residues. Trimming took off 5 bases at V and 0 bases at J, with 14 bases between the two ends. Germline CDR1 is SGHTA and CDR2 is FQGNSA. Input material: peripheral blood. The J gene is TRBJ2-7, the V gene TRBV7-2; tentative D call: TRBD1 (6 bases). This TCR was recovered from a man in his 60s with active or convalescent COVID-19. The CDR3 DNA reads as TGTGCCAGCAGCCCTTGGACAGTCTCCTCCTACGAGCAGTACTTC. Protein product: CASSPWTVSSYEQYF.